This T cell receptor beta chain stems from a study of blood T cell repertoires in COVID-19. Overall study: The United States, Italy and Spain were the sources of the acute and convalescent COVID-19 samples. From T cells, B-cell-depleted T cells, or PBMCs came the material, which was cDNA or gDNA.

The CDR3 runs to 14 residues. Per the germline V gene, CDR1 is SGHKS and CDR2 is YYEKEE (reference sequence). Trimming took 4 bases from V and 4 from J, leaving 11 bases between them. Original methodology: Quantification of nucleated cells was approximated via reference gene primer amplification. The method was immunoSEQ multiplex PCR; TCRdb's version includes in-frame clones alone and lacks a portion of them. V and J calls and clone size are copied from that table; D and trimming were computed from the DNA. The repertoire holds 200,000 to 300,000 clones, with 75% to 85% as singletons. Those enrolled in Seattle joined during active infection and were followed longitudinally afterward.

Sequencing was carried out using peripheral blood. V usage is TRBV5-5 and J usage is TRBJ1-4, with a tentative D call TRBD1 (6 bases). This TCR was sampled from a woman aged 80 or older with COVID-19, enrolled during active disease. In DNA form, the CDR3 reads TGTGCCAGCAGCGTACAGGGTTTTAATGAAAAACTGTTTTTT. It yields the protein CASSVQGFNEKLFF.